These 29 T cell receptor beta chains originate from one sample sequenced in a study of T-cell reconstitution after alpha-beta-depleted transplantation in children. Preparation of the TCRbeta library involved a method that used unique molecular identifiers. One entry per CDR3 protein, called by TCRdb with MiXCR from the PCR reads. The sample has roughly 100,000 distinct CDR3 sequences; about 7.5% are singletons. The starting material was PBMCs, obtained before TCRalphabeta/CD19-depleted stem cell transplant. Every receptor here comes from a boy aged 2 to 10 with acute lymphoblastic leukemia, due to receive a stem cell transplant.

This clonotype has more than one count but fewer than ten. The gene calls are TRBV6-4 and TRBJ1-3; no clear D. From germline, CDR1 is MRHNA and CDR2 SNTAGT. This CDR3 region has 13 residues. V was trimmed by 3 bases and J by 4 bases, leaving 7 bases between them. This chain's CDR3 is CASSELPGNTIYF. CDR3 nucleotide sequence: TGTGCCAGCAGTGAATTGCCAGGAAACACCATATATTTT.

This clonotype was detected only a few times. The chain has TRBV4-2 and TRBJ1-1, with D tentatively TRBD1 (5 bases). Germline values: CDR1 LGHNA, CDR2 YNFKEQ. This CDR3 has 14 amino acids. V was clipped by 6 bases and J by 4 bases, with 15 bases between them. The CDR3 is CASSSRVGSTEAFF. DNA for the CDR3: TGTGCCAGCAGTTCCAGGGTTGGATCCACTGAAGCTTTCTTT.

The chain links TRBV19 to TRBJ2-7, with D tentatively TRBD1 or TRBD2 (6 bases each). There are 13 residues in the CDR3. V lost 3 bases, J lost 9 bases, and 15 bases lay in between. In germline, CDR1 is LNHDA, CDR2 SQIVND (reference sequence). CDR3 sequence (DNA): TGTGCCAGTAGTATCGAGGAGGGACAAAGGCAGTACTTC. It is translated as CASSIEEGQRQYF.

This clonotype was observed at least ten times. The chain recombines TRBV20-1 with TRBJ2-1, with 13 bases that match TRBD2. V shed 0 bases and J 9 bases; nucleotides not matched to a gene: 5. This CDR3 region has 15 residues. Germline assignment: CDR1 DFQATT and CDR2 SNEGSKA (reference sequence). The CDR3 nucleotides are TGCAGTGCTAGAGAAACGGGACTAGCGGGGTTTGAGCAGTTCTTC. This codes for CSARETGLAGFEQFF.

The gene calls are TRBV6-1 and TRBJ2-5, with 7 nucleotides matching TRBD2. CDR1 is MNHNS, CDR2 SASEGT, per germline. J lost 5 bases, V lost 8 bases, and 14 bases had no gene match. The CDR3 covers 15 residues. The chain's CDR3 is CASGFSTSPHETQYF. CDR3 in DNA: TGTGCCAGCGGGTTTTCGACTAGCCCCCACGAGACCCAGTACTTC.

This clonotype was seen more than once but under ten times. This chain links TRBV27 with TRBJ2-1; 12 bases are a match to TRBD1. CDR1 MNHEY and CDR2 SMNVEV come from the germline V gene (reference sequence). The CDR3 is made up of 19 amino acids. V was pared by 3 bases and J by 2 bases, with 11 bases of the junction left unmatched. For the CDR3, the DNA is TGTGCCAGCAGTTTGGCTTTCCCCGGGACAGGGGGCCCCTACAATGAGCAGTTCTTC. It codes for CASSLAFPGTGGPYNEQFF.

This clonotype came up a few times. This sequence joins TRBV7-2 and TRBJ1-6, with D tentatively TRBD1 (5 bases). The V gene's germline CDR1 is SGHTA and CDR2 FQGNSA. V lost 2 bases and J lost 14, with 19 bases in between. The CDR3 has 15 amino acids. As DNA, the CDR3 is TGTGCCAGCAGCTTATGGAGGGGCCGGAAAAGGGCCCTCCACTTT. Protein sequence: CASSLWRGRKRALHF.

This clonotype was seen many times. The CDR3 nucleotides read TGCGCCAGCAGCCCGGAGGGACGCTACAATGAGCAGTTCTTC. It encodes CASSPEGRYNEQFF. The chain recombines TRBV5-1 with TRBJ2-1; possibly TRBD2 for D (6 bases). Between the trimmed V and J ends, which lost 4 bases and 3 bases, there was a span of 11 bases. CDR1 SGHRS and CDR2 YFSETQ come from the germline V gene. The CDR3 spans 14 residues.

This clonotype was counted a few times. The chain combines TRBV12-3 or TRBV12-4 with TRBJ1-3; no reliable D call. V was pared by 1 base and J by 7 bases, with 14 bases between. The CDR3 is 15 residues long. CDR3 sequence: CASSLGQTPANTIYF. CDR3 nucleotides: TGTGCCAGCAGTTTAGGGCAGACCCCGGCGAACACCATATATTTT.

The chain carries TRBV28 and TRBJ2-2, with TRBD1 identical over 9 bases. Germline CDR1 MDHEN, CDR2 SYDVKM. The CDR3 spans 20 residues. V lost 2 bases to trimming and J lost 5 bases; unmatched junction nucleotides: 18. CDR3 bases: TGTGCCAGCAGTTTACGGACCCAACCGACAGGGGGGAATTGGACCGGGGAGCTGTTTTTT. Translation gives CASSLRTQPTGGNWTGELFF.

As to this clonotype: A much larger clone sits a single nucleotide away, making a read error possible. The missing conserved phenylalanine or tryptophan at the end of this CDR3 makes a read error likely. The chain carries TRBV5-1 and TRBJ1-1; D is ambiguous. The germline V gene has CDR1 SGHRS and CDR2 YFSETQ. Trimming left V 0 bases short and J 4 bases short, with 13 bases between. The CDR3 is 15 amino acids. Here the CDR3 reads CASSLAPGSGTEAFI. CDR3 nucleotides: TGCGCCAGCAGCTTGGCTCCGGGTTCGGGCACTGAAGCTTTCATT.

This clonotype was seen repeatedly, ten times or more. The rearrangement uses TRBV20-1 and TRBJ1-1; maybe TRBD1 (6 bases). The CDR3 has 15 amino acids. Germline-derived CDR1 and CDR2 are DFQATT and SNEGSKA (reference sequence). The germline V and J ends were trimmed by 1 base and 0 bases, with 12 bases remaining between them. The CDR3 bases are TGCAGTGCTAGAGTTCTGGGACATATGAACACTGAAGCTTTCTTT. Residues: CSARVLGHMNTEAFF.

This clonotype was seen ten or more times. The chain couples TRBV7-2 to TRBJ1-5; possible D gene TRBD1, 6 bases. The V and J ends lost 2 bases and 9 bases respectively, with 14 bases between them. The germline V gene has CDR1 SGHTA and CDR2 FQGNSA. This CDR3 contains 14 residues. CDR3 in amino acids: CASSLPGAYGPQHF. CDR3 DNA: TGTGCCAGCAGCTTACCAGGGGCGTACGGGCCCCAGCATTTT.

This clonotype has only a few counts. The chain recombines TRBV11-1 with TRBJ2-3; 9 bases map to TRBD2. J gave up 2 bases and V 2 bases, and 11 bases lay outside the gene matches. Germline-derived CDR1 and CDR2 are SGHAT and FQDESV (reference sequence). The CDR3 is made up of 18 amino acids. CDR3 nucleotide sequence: TGTGCCAGCAGCTTATTCGTTCGGCTAGCGGGGTCCACAGATACGCAGTATTTT. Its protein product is CASSLFVRLAGSTDTQYF.

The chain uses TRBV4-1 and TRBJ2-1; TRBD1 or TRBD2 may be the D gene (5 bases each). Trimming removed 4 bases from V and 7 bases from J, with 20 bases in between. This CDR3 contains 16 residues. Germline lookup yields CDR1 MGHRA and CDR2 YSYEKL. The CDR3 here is CASSPRASWEINEQFF. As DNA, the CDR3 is TGCGCCAGCAGCCCCAGGGCTAGCTGGGAAATAAATGAGCAGTTCTTC.

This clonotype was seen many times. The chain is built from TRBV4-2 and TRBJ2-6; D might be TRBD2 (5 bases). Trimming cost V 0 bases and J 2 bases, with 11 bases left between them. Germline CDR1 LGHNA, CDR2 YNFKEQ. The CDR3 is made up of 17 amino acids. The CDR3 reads CASSQDGPAAGANVLTF. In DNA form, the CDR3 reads TGTGCCAGCAGCCAAGATGGACCAGCGGCTGGGGCCAACGTCCTGACTTTC.

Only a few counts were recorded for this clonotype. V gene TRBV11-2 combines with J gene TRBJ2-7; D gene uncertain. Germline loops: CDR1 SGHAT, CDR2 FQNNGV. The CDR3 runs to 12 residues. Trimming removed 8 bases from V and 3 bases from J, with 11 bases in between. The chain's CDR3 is CASSGSSYEQYF. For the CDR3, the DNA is TGTGCCAGCTCGGGCTCTAGCTACGAGCAGTACTTC.

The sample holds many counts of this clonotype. The CDR3: CSVVTGDKTNTGELFF. The CDR3 nucleotides are TGCAGCGTTGTTACAGGGGACAAAACGAACACCGGGGAGCTGTTTTTT. This sequence joins TRBV29-1 and TRBJ2-2; 7 nucleotides line up with TRBD1. CDR3 length: 16 amino acids. The V gene end was trimmed by 4 bases and the J gene end by 0 bases; junction bases not matched to a gene: 8. CDR1 and CDR2 from the germline V gene are SQVTM and ANQGSEA.

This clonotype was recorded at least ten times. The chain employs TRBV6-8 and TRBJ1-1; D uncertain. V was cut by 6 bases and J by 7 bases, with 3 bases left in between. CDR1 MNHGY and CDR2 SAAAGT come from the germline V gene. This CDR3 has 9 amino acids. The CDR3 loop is CASRFEAFF. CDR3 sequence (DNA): TGTGCCAGCAGGTTTGAAGCTTTCTTT.

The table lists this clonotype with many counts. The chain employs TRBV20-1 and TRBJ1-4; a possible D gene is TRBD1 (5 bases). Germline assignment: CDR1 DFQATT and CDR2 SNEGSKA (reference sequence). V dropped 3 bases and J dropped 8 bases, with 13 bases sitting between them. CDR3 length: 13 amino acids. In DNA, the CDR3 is TGCAGTGCTAGGCGCAGGGAGGGCGAAAAACTGTTTTTT. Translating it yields CSARRREGEKLFF.

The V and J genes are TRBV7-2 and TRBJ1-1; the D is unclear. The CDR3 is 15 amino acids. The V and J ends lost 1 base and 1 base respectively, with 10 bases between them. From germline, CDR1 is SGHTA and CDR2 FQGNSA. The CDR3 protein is CASSLVVGRNTEAFF. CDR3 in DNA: TGTGCCAGCAGCTTAGTGGTAGGGAGGAACACTGAAGCTTTCTTT.

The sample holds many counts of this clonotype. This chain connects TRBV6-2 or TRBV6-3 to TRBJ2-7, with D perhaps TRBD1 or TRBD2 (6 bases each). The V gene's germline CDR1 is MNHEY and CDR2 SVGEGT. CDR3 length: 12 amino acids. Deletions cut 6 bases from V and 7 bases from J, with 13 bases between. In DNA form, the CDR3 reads TGTGCCAGCAGCCAACAGGGAGGAGAGCAGTACTTC. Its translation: CASSQQGGEQYF.

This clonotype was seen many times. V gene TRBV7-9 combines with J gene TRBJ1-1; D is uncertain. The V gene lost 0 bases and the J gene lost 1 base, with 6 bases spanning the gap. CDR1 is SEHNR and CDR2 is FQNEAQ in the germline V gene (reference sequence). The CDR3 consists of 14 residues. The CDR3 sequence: CASSLAGQNTEAFF. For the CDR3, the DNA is TGTGCCAGCAGCTTAGCCGGTCAGAACACTGAAGCTTTCTTT.

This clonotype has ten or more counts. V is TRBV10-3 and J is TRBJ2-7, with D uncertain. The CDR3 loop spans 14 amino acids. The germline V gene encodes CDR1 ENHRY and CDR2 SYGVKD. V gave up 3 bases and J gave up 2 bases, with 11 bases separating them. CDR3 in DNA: TGTGCCATCAGTGAACTCCTGGGGACCTACGAGCAGTACTTC. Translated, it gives CAISELLGTYEQYF.

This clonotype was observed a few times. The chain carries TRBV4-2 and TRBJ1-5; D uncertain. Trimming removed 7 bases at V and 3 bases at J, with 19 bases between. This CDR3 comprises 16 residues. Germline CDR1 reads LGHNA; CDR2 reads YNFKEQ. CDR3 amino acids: CASTLDQASYNQPQHF. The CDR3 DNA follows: TGTGCCAGCACTCTAGACCAGGCGTCGTACAATCAGCCCCAGCATTTT.

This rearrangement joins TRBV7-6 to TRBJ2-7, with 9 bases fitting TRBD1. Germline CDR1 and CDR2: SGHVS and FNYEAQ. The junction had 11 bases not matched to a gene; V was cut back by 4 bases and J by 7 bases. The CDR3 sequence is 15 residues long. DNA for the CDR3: TGTGCCAGCAGCTCGGGACAGGGACGCCTTGGGGAGCAGTACTTC. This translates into CASSSGQGRLGEQYF.

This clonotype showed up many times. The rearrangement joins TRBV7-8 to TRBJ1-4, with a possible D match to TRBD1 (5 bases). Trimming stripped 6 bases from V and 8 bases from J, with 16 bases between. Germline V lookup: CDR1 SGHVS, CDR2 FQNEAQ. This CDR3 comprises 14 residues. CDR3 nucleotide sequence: TGTGCCAGCAGTCTCTCGGGGGAGTGGGAAAAACTGTTTTTT. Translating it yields CASSLSGEWEKLFF.

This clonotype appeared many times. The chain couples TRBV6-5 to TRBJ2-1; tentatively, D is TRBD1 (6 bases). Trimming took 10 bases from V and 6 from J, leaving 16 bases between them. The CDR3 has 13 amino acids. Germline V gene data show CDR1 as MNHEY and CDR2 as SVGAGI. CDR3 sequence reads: CATRGQTVNEQFF. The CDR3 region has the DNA TGTGCCACCAGAGGACAGACGGTCAATGAGCAGTTCTTC.

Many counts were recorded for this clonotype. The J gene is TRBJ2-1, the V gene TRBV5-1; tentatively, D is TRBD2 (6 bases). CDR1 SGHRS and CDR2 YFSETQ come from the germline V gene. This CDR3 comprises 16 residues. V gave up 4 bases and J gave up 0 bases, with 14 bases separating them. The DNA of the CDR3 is TGCGCCAGCAGCCCGGGACTCCAAAGCTCCTACAATGAGCAGTTCTTC. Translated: CASSPGLQSSYNEQFF.